This is a list of T cell receptor beta chains from one sample in a study of blood T cells in healthy people across ages. TCRdb itself ran the 5' RACE reads through MiXCR, one entry per CDR3 protein. This table holds around 1.7 million distinct CDR3 sequences, roughly 27% found once. The sample consisted of blood. These TCRs come from a young woman in good health. The CDR3 runs from the conserved cysteine through the conserved F or W. A D gene is named only where the DNA matches it firmly. Clone size is not always given. Where it is, it says once, few, many or a class for expanded clones.

abundance	d_gene	v_gene	j_gene	CDR3nt	CDR3aa
-	TRBD2	TRBV9	TRBJ2-7	TGTGCCAGCAGCGTAGGTGCTAGCGGGAGCTACGAGCAGTACTTC	CASSVGASGSYEQYF
many	-	TRBV25-1	TRBJ2-7	TGTGCCAGCAGGGAAGCCTACGAGCAGTACTTC	CASREAYEQYF
-	-	TRBV7-2	TRBJ2-1	TGTGCCAGCAGCTTACAACACGGTCGGATTACCTACAATGAGCAGTTCTTC	CASSLQHGRITYNEQFF
few	-	TRBV6-1	TRBJ1-2	TGTGCCAGCACGGAGCGAAACTATGGCTACACCTTC	CASTERNYGYTF
few	-	TRBV29-1	TRBJ1-1	TGCAGCGTTGGACAGCTAAAGGCTGAAGCTTTCTTT	CSVGQLKAEAFF
many	-	TRBV6-5	TRBJ2-4	TGTGCCAGCAAAATTAAAAACATTCAGTACTTC	CASKIKNIQYF
few	TRBD1	TRBV9	TRBJ2-7	TGTGCCAGCAGCCTATCGGACAGGGGAACCTACGAGCAGTACTTC	CASSLSDRGTYEQYF
-	-	TRBV18	TRBJ1-2	TGTGCCAGCTCACCACAACAGGAGGGCGCGAGCTATGGCTACACCTTC	CASSPQQEGASYGYTF
few	-	TRBV18	TRBJ2-1	TGTGCCAGCGATCGGGGTTCCTCCTACAATGAGCAGTTCTTC	CASDRGSSYNEQFF
-	TRBD1	TRBV7-3	TRBJ1-1	TGTGCCAGGTCCGACACGGGACAGCGAAAATTGAACACTGAAGCTTTCTTT	CARSDTGQRKLNTEAFF
few	TRBD1	TRBV27	TRBJ1-4	TGTGCCAGCAGCCGCAGGGGGCCTAATGAAAAACTGTTTTTT	CASSRRGPNEKLFF
-	-	TRBV2	TRBJ2-3	TGTGCCAGCAGACCGACAGGAACTAGCACAGATACGCAGTATTTT	CASRPTGTSTDTQYF
-	-	TRBV6-6	TRBJ1-1	TGTGCCAGCAGTCAACGGAACAGGGAGACTGAAGCTTTCTTT	CASSQRNRETEAFF
-	-	TRBV3-1	TRBJ2-5	TGTGCCAGCAGCGGCGAGGTGGGTCAAGAGACCCAGTACTTC	CASSGEVGQETQYF
many	TRBD1	TRBV12-3/TRBV12-4	TRBJ1-2	TGTGCCAGCAGTTCAGGGGACAGGGGCGACTATGGCTACACCTTC	CASSSGDRGDYGYTF
many	-	TRBV29-1	TRBJ2-5	TGCAGCGTTGATGGGGTGGTAAGCGTTCGGTCGAGAGAGACCCAGTACTTC	CSVDGVVSVRSRETQYF
-	TRBD2	TRBV6-5	TRBJ2-3	TGTGCCAGCAGTTACTCCGAAGGCCGGGACTATGGCACAGATACGCAGTATTTT	CASSYSEGRDYGTDTQYF
many	TRBD2	TRBV7-9	TRBJ2-1	TGTGCCAGCAGCTCTGGGGGGGAGGGCCGTTCATACAATGAGCAGTTCTTC	CASSSGGEGRSYNEQFF
many	-	TRBV7-2	TRBJ2-7	TGTGCCAGCAGCTTAGCTCCGGACGGAACATACTACGAGCAGTACTTC	CASSLAPDGTYYEQYF
few	-	TRBV7-2	TRBJ2-1	TGTGCCAGCAGCGCGGGAAAGTACAATGAGCAGTTCTTC	CASSAGKYNEQFF
few	TRBD2	TRBV11-2	TRBJ2-7	TGTGCCAGCAGCGCGCTGGGACTAGCGGTAAAACGGAGCTCCTACGAGCAGTACTTC	CASSALGLAVKRSSYEQYF
-	-	TRBV9	TRBJ1-2	TGTGCCAGCAGAACCCGGGACACCTCTAACTATGGCTACACCTTC	CASRTRDTSNYGYTF
-	TRBD1	TRBV9	TRBJ2-5	TGTGCCAGCAGCGTAGTTGACAGGGGATCATCGGGTGAGCAGTACTTC	CASSVVDRGSSGEQYF
few	TRBD2	TRBV11-2	TRBJ2-5	TGTGCCAGCAGACCCGGGACTAGCGGGAGTTCGACCGGGGAGACCCAGTACTTC	CASRPGTSGSSTGETQYF
-	-	TRBV20-1	TRBJ2-3	TGCAGTGCTAGTCTGGTTCCTACGCAGTATTTT	CSASLVPTQYF
-	-	TRBV11-2	TRBJ1-1	TGTGCCAGCACGGCTAGGCTGTACGGGAACACTGAAGCTTTCTTT	CASTARLYGNTEAFF
-	TRBD2	TRBV12-3/TRBV12-4	TRBJ2-1	TGTGCCAGCAGTGAAGCCTCCCGACTAGCGGGGGGGTACAATGAGCAGTTCTTC	CASSEASRLAGGYNEQFF
few	-	TRBV20-1	TRBJ1-4	TGCAGTGCTAGTTACGGGGGACCGAGAAATGAAAAACTGTTTTTT	CSASYGGPRNEKLFF
few	-	TRBV3-1	TRBJ2-3	TGTGCCAGCAGCCAAGATAGCCACGGACCCACAGATACGCAGTATTTT	CASSQDSHGPTDTQYF
many	TRBD1	TRBV29-1	TRBJ2-5	TGCAGCGCCGGAGGGACAGGCCGACAAGAGACCCAGTACTTC	CSAGGTGRQETQYF
-	TRBD2	TRBV25-1	TRBJ2-1	TGTGCCAGCAGTGAATATAGGAAAGGACTAGCGGGAAACAATGAGCAGTTCTTC	CASSEYRKGLAGNNEQFF
-	TRBD1	TRBV6-6	TRBJ2-7	TGTGCCAGCAGTCCGACAGGGGAGAGCTCCTACGAGCAGTACTTC	CASSPTGESSYEQYF
-	TRBD2	TRBV28	TRBJ2-3	TGTGCCAGCAGTCCCTCGGGGGGGCCGACAGATACGCAGTATTTT	CASSPSGGPTDTQYF
-	TRBD1	TRBV7-2	TRBJ2-7	TGTGCCAGCAGCTTAGAGCGCGGGACAGGTAATTACGAGCAGTACTTC	CASSLERGTGNYEQYF
few	TRBD1	TRBV6-2/TRBV6-3	TRBJ1-4	TGTGCCAGCAGTGCTCCTGGACAGGGAGCAACTAATGAAAAACTGTTTTTT	CASSAPGQGATNEKLFF
once	TRBD1	TRBV11-2	TRBJ2-6	TGTGCCAGCAGCCCCCTAAAGACAGGGGCTGGGGCCAACGTCCTGACTTTC	CASSPLKTGAGANVLTF